This TCR beta chain was recorded in a study of beta chain features in type 1 diabetes. The investigators reverse transcribed all of the isolated RNA, so they sequenced expressed TCRB transcripts. Here immunoSEQ multiplex PCR was the method, and the copy in TCRdb shows in-frame clones only, minus some. The sample yields fewer than 250,000 clones, over 8.5% seen once. The CDR3 is 15 amino acids. J gave up 4 bases and V 4 bases, and 3 bases lay outside the gene matches. CDR1 SGHAT and CDR2 FQNNGV come from the germline V gene. The sample taken for sequencing was naive CD4+ T cells from blood. This sequence was found in a woman aged 18-29 years in good health. This chain uses TRBV11-2 with TRBJ2-2; 10 bases are a match to TRBD2. The CDR3 DNA sequence: TGTGCCAGCAGCTCCTTAGCGGGGGGCACCGGGGAGCTGTTTTTT. Amino acids: CASSSLAGGTGELFF.